This entry lists 23 T cell receptor beta chains sequenced from one sample in a study of vaccination and CD4 T cells after COVID-19. Researchers used the Oncomine TCR Beta short-read assay to sequence DNA from cultured CD4+ T cells. TCRdb processed the PCR reads anew with MiXCR; each CDR3 protein has one entry. Among around 10,000 distinct CDR3 sequences listed, roughly half were seen once. Antigens of these TCRs are unknown. Regarding treatment: roughly 10-day PBMC culture with coronavirus spike peptide pools or control peptides (ViraFEST assay). Sequences were obtained from CD4+ T cells from blood, cultured in vitro. The receptors stem from a human donor who had recovered from COVID-19.

The chain is built from TRBV7-2 and TRBJ2-7; 11 nucleotides match TRBD2. Germline trimming cut 4 bases from V and 8 bases from J; bases unmatched to any gene: 7. Per germline, CDR1 SGHTA and CDR2 FQGNSA. The CDR3 contains 14 residues. The CDR3 nucleotides are TGTGCCAGCAGCTCCATCACTAGCGGGAGCAAGCAGTACTTC. This codes for CASSSITSGSKQYF.

The V gene is TRBV6-5, the J gene TRBJ2-3; TRBD2 matches at 8 bases. Germline V lookup: CDR1 MNHEY, CDR2 SVGAGI. This CDR3 contains 15 residues. After removal of 2 bases from V and 2 bases from J, the junction contained 3 bases not matched to a gene. CDR3 loop: CASSYRGGTTDTQYF. The CDR3 nucleotides are TGTGCCAGCAGTTACCGCGGGGGGACCACAGATACGCAGTATTTT.

This clonotype came up a few times. One end of the junction varies from germline; a read error may be responsible. The chain uses TRBV7-2 and TRBJ1-1, with 7 bases fitting TRBD1. The CDR3 is made up of 15 amino acids. Germline V gives CDR1 SGHTA, CDR2 FQGNSA. CDR3 sequence reads: CASRTGAVMNTEAFF. CDR3 nucleotides: TGTGCCAGCAGAACAGGGGCGGTGATGAATACTGAAGCTTTCTTT.

This clonotype showed up just a few times. The chain recombines TRBV20-1 with TRBJ2-2; tentative D call: TRBD2 (5 bases). The V gene's germline CDR1 is DFQATT and CDR2 SNEGSKA (reference sequence). Trimming stripped 0 bases from V and 4 bases from J, with 12 bases between. This CDR3 contains 15 residues. In nucleotides, the CDR3 is TGCAGTGCTAGAGATAGGAGGAGTTCCACCGGGGAGCTGTTTTTT. Its protein product is CSARDRRSSTGELFF.

The V gene is TRBV11-3, the J gene TRBJ2-1, with D possibly matching TRBD2 (6 bases). Deletions cut 6 bases from V and 0 bases from J, with 12 bases between. CDR1 is SGHNT, CDR2 YENEEA, per germline. This CDR3 is built from 15 residues. CDR3 region: CASRSGRNSYNEQFF. CDR3 coding DNA: TGTGCCAGCAGGTCAGGGAGGAACTCCTACAATGAGCAGTTCTTC. The full variable domain, its missing parts supplied by reference TRBV11-3 and TRBJ2-1, is EAGVVQSPRYKIIEKKQPVAFWCNPISGHNTLYWYLQNLGQGPELLIRYENEEAVDDSQLPKDRFSAERLKGVDSTLKIQPAELGDSAVYLCASRSGRNSYNEQFFGPGTRLTVL.

The V and J genes are TRBV12-3 or TRBV12-4 and TRBJ2-7, with D perhaps TRBD2 (6 bases). The CDR3 loop spans 15 amino acids. The V end was cut by 5 bases, the J end by 3 bases, with 17 bases between. The CDR3 sequence: CASSPFPGANYEQYF. DNA of the CDR3: TGTGCCAGCAGTCCCTTTCCGGGAGCCAACTACGAGCAGTACTTC.

Only a few counts were recorded for this clonotype. The chain has TRBV7-2 and TRBJ2-7; the match to TRBD1 covers 7 bases. Germline loops: CDR1 SGHTA, CDR2 FQGNSA. This CDR3 has 13 residues. Trimming removed 5 bases from V and 4 bases from J; junction bases left unmatched: 5. The DNA of the CDR3 is TGTGCCAGCAGCCTAAGGGGGCTTTACGAGCAGTACTTC. It specifies CASSLRGLYEQYF.

By frequency in the sample, this clonotype is medium-sized. The chain uses TRBV19 and TRBJ1-1; no definite D call. Germline loops: CDR1 LNHDA, CDR2 SQIVND (reference sequence). This CDR3 is built from 14 residues. Deletions cut 3 bases from V and 1 base from J, with 9 bases between. The CDR3 region has the DNA TGTGCCAGTAGTATTATAGAGAGGAACACTGAAGCTTTCTTT. It specifies CASSIIERNTEAFF.

On this clonotype itself: This may arise from a read error, as a much more abundant clone is one base away. The chain employs TRBV6-5 and TRBJ1-5; TRBD1 agrees at 9 bases. CDR3 length: 15 amino acids. Germline loops: CDR1 MNHEY, CDR2 SVGAGI. The CDR3: CASCYSQGAWGPQHF. DNA of the CDR3: TGTGCCAGCTGTTACTCACAGGGGGCTTGGGGGCCCCAGCATTTT.

The chain couples TRBV7-6 to TRBJ1-2; 12 nucleotides agree with TRBD1. This CDR3 contains 19 residues. CDR1 is SGHVS and CDR2 is FNYEAQ in the germline V gene. Germline trimming cut 0 bases from V and 4 bases from J; bases unmatched to any gene: 12. CDR3 residues: CASSLALGTGGGDGYGYTF. CDR3 nucleotides: TGTGCCAGCAGCTTAGCGCTGGGGACAGGGGGCGGGGATGGCTATGGCTACACCTTC.

This clonotype was found a few times. This chain links TRBV5-4 with TRBJ2-3; D ambiguous. Looked up from germline, CDR1 is SGHNT and CDR2 is YYREEE (reference sequence). CDR3 length equals 16 residues. V was shortened by 0 bases and J by 3 bases, with 14 bases between the two germline ends. As DNA, the CDR3 is TGTGCCAGCAGCTTGGCTTCGGCTGGCGCGACAGATACGCAGTATTTT. It codes for CASSLASAGATDTQYF. Drawing the rest from reference TRBV5-4 and TRBJ2-3, the complete variable domain is ETGVTQSPTHLIKTRGQQVTLRCSSQSGHNTVSWYQQALGQGPQFIFQYYREEENGRGNFPPRFSGLQFPNYSSELNVNALELDDSALYLCASSLASAGATDTQYFGPGTRLTVL.

This clonotype is large (0.1 to 1%) within its sample. This sequence joins TRBV10-3 and TRBJ1-4; no clear D gene. This CDR3 has 13 amino acids. The germline CDR1 and CDR2 sequences are ENHRY and SYGVKD. The V gene lost 4 bases and the J gene lost 3 bases, with 6 bases spanning the gap. The CDR3 is CAISGGSNEKLFF. CDR3 nucleotide sequence: TGTGCCATCAGTGGAGGGTCTAATGAAAAACTGTTTTTT.

There are a few counts of this clonotype. This rearrangement joins TRBV6-1 to TRBJ1-1; 11 nucleotides align to TRBD1. The length of the CDR3 is 19 residues. Trimming at V came to 6 bases and at J to 1 base, leaving 16 bases not matched to a gene. Germline V gene data show CDR1 as MNHNS and CDR2 as SASEGT. CDR3 protein: CASRAWDRGLKVENTEAFF. CDR3 DNA: TGTGCCAGCAGGGCGTGGGACAGGGGGTTAAAGGTCGAGAACACTGAAGCTTTCTTT.

The rearrangement joins TRBV24-1 to TRBJ2-7; 7 nucleotides align to TRBD2. CDR3 length equals 13 residues. Germline CDR1 is KGHDR and CDR2 is SFDVKD. Trimming at V came to 4 bases and at J to 4 bases, leaving 3 bases not matched to a gene. CDR3 DNA sequence: TGTGCCACCAGTGAAGCGGGGACTTACGAGCAGTACTTC. Translating it yields CATSEAGTYEQYF.

V and J are TRBV5-6 and TRBJ2-2; 10 bases match TRBD1. The CDR3 is made up of 15 amino acids. The V segment lost 2 bases and the J segment 4 bases; nucleotides outside the gene matches: 2. CDR1 and CDR2 from the germline V gene are SGHDT and YYEEEE. The CDR3 loop is CASSFGDRGTGELFF. The CDR3 DNA reads as TGTGCCAGCAGCTTCGGGGACAGGGGCACCGGGGAGCTGTTTTTT. Filled out from reference TRBV5-6 and TRBJ2-2, the complete variable domain reads DAGVTQSPTHLIKTRGQQVTLRCSPKSGHDTVSWYQQALGQGPQFIFQYYEEEERQRGNFPDRFSGHQFPNYSSELNVNALLLGDSALYLCASSFGDRGTGELFFGEGSRLTVL.

The rearrangement joins TRBV25-1 to TRBJ1-5; TRBD1 agrees at 8 bases. J lost 4 bases, V lost 4 bases, and 6 bases had no gene match. Germline V gives CDR1 MGHDK, CDR2 SYGVNS. The CDR3 runs 15 residues. This CDR3 reads CASSGGQGLNQPQHF. The CDR3, as DNA: TGTGCCAGCAGTGGCGGACAGGGACTTAATCAGCCCCAGCATTTT.

This clonotype showed up just a few times. The J gene is TRBJ1-1, the V gene TRBV7-9; D gene ambiguous. Per the germline V gene, CDR1 is SEHNR and CDR2 is FQNEAQ (reference sequence). The CDR3 runs to 13 residues. V lost 8 bases, J lost 4 bases, and 14 bases lay in between. The CDR3 reads CASGHGQLTEAFF. The CDR3 DNA follows: TGTGCCAGCGGTCACGGGCAGCTCACTGAAGCTTTCTTT.

The chain joins TRBV7-3 to TRBJ1-2, with 7 bases fitting TRBD1. Germline CDR1 reads SGHTA; CDR2 reads FQGTGA. The CDR3 is made up of 12 amino acids. The ends lost 4 bases at V and 6 bases at J; junction bases unmatched: 2. The CDR3 DNA sequence: TGTGCCAGCAGCTCCGGACAGGATGGCTACACCTTC. Its translation is CASSSGQDGYTF.

The gene calls are TRBV30 and TRBJ1-1, with unresolved D. CDR1 is GTSNPN and CDR2 is SVGIG in the germline V gene (reference sequence). The CDR3 is 14 amino acids. Trimming cost V 3 bases and J 1 base, with 12 bases left between them. The CDR3 here is CAWSLTVANTEAFF. CDR3 in DNA: TGTGCCTGGAGCCTGACCGTAGCGAACACTGAAGCTTTCTTT.

The chain links TRBV11-2 to TRBJ2-3; possible D gene TRBD1, 5 bases. Looked up from germline, CDR1 is SGHAT and CDR2 is FQNNGV. Trimming took 2 bases from V and 10 from J, leaving 13 bases between them. The CDR3 runs to 13 residues. The CDR3 DNA reads as TGTGCCAGCAGCTTAAGGGGTTTAGGCGCGCAGTATTTT. Amino acids: CASSLRGLGAQYF.

By share, this clonotype counts as large. The chain employs TRBV10-3 and TRBJ2-1; 10 bases agree with TRBD2. V was pared by 11 bases and J by 8 bases, with 9 bases of the junction left unmatched. CDR3 length equals 13 residues. CDR1 and CDR2 from the germline V gene are ENHRY and SYGVKD. CDR3 in amino acids: CALGPAGGDEQFF. The CDR3 DNA reads as TGTGCCCTAGGGCCAGCGGGGGGGGATGAGCAGTTCTTC.

The V gene is TRBV6-5, the J gene TRBJ1-2; no clear D. The CDR3 is made up of 12 amino acids. CDR1 and CDR2 (germline): MNHEY, SVGAGI. V shed 0 bases and J shed 2 bases, with 1 base lying between them. The CDR3 DNA is TGTGCCAGCAGTTACTCGAACTATGGCTACACCTTC. Protein: CASSYSNYGYTF.

This sequence joins TRBV20-1 and TRBJ2-6; TRBD2 might be the D (5 bases). This CDR3 has 16 residues. V lost 5 bases to trimming and J lost 0 bases, with 14 bases between them. From germline, CDR1 is DFQATT and CDR2 SNEGSKA (reference sequence). The CDR3 DNA reads TGCAGTGCTTTCCGGACGGGGAGCTCTGGGGCCAACGTCCTGACTTTC. Its protein is CSAFRTGSSGANVLTF.